These 2 T cell receptor beta chains originate from one sample sequenced in a study of cytomegalovirus exposure and HLA in healthy donors. This PCR relied on a set of 60 Vbeta primers and 13 Jbeta primers. Profiling relied on immunoSEQ multiplex PCR, and the TCRdb table lists in-frame clones only, not all of them. The table lists roughly 87,000 clones, around 75% of them singletons, with under 15% in the top ten. Material for sequencing was PBMCs. The receptors were gathered from a middle-aged woman in good health and CMV-seropositive.

A remark on this clone: A junction boundary mismatches the germline segment, possibly from a read error. V and J are TRBV7-7 and TRBJ2-1; weak D call: TRBD1 (6 bases). The CDR3 covers 14 residues. Per the germline V gene, CDR1 is SSHAT and CDR2 is FNYEAQ (reference sequence). For the CDR3, the DNA is TGTGCTAGCAGCTTCGGCAGGGGTGGGAATGAGCAGTTCTTC. Protein product: CASSFGRGGNEQFF. Drawing the rest from reference TRBV7-7 and TRBJ2-1, the complete variable domain is GAGVSQSPRYKVTKRGQDVTLRCDPISSHATLYWYQQALGQGPEFLTYFNYEAQPDKSGLPSDRFSAERPEGSISTLTIQRTEQRDSAMYRCASSFGRGGNEQFFGPGTRLTVL.

V and J are TRBV29-1 and TRBJ2-1; 11 bases agree with TRBD2. This CDR3 is built from 14 residues. V shed 2 bases, J shed 12 bases, and the junction held 9 bases outside the gene matches. In germline, CDR1 is SQVTM, CDR2 ANQGSEA. Here the CDR3 reads CSVELSGRVRGQFF. The CDR3 region has the DNA TGCAGCGTTGAACTTAGCGGGAGGGTTCGGGGGCAGTTCTTC.